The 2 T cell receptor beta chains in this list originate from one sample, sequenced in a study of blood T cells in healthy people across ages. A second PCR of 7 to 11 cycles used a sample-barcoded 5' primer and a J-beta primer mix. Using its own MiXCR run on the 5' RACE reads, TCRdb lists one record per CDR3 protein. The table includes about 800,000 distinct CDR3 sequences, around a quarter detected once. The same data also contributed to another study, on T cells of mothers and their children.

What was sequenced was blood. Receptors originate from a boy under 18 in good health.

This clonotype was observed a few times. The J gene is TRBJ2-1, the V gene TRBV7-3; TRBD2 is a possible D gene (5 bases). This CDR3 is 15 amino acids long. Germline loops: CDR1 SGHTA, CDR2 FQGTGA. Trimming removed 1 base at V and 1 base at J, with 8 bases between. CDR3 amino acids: CASSLMRVSYNEQFF. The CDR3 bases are TGTGCCAGCAGCTTAATGCGGGTTTCCTACAATGAGCAGTTCTTC.

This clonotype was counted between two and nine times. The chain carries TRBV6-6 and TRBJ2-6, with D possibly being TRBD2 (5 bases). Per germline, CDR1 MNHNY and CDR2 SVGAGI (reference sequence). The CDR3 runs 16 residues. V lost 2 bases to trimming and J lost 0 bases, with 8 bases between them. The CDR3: CASSYEGSSGANVLTF. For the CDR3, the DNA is TGTGCCAGCAGTTACGAGGGATCCTCTGGGGCCAACGTCCTGACTTTC.